This T cell receptor beta chain was sequenced in a study of cytomegalovirus exposure and HLA in healthy donors. Study-level information: According to later analysis, the same platform produced the roughly 110 validation and under 750 first-cohort repertoires.

Study outcomes and limitations: In vitro confirmation showed a few CMV-associated chains to be CMV antigen specific. It was reported that the classifier diagnosed cytomegalovirus status with high specificity and sensitivity in both the original and validation cohorts.

Notes on this clone: The antigen is unknown.

Trimming removed 10 bases at V and 2 bases at J, with 15 bases between. This CDR3 region has 13 residues. The germline CDR1 and CDR2 sequences are SEHNR and FQNEAQ (reference sequence). Method: immunoSEQ multiplex PCR; TCRdb's copy keeps in-frame clones and lacks some. This sample carries 95,000 to 150,000 clones, roughly 90% of them seen once, and the ten largest clones take approximately 2.1%. This clonotype was obtained from a woman aged 18-30 years in good health and CMV-seronegative. Specimen: PBMCs. The chain has TRBV7-9 and TRBJ2-7; D ambiguous. The CDR3 region is CATLLEATYEQYF. The CDR3 region has the DNA TGTGCCACCCTACTCGAAGCGACCTACGAGCAGTACTTC.